This TCR beta chain derives from a study of control samples from healthy donors and cancer patients. Germline V CDR1 and CDR2: SGHRS, YFSETQ. V was trimmed by 4 bases and J by 6 bases, leaving 16 bases between them. CDR3 length equals 14 residues. The table came from immunoSEQ multiplex PCR; TCRdb's copy has only in-frame clones and leaves some out. The sample comprises about 270,000 clones, more than 65% of which are singletons, and 10% to 15% rests with the top ten. The chain combines TRBV5-1 with TRBJ1-1; D gene unclear. The source of this sequence is a woman aged 60-75 years with lung cancer. The sequencing input was PBMCs. CDR3 DNA: TGCGCCAGCAGCGGCCGGGCCTACAACGCTGAAGCTTTCTTT. Amino acid sequence: CASSGRAYNAEAFF.